This entry lists 7 T cell receptor beta chains sequenced from one sample in a study of blood T cell repertoires in COVID-19 (dated by TCRdb to 2018 to 2020). The library was generated by the immunoSEQ multiplex PCR assay. Not all clones reach the TCRdb copy of this immuneACCESS table, which keeps in-frame sequences only. Checked studies attribute under half of the gap to unresolved V genes and leave the rest unexplained. Recorded for this sample are about 60,000 clones; more than 70% of them occurred a single time. The top ten hold roughly 16% of the sample. Sequencing input: peripheral blood. The receptors derive from a man aged 55 to 70 with COVID-19, enrolled during active disease.

The chain links TRBV11-1 to TRBJ1-6, with D possibly being TRBD1 (5 bases). This CDR3 comprises 15 residues. The V end was cut by 5 bases, the J end by 7 bases, with 15 bases between. The germline V gene encodes CDR1 SGHAT and CDR2 FQDESV (reference sequence). The CDR3 sequence: CASSPIRRTNSPLHF. Written as DNA, the CDR3 is TGTGCCAGCAGCCCAATCAGACGGACAAATTCACCCCTCCACTTT.

The J gene is TRBJ1-2, the V gene TRBV2, with 9 bases fitting TRBD1. Unmatched junction bases numbered 1, after V lost 0 bases and J lost 11 bases. CDR1 and CDR2 (germline): SNHLY, FYNNEI. This CDR3 has 12 residues. CDR3 in amino acids: CASSEAGTGYTF. CDR3 nucleotides: TGTGCCAGCAGTGAAGCGGGGACAGGGTACACCTTC.

The chain links TRBV18 to TRBJ2-7, with D tentatively TRBD2 (5 bases). V was shortened by 2 bases and J by 5 bases, with 19 bases between the two germline ends. The CDR3 covers 16 residues. Germline loops: CDR1 KGHSH, CDR2 LQKENI. CDR3 residues: CASSPASAGPFDEQYF. DNA of the CDR3: TGTGCCAGCTCACCAGCCTCGGCGGGCCCCTTTGACGAGCAGTACTTC.

The chain is built from TRBV7-6 and TRBJ1-1, with 8 positions matching TRBD1. V was pared by 6 bases and J by 4 bases, with 10 bases of the junction left unmatched. CDR3 length equals 15 residues. CDR1 SGHVS and CDR2 FNYEAQ come from the germline V gene. The CDR3 loop is CASRPNQGAFTEAFF. CDR3 in DNA: TGTGCCAGCAGGCCGAATCAGGGGGCTTTCACTGAAGCTTTCTTT.

The chain has TRBV19 and TRBJ1-4; 7 nucleotides match TRBD1. This CDR3 region has 14 residues. V lost 3 bases to trimming and J lost 8 bases; unmatched junction nucleotides: 6. CDR1 is LNHDA and CDR2 is SQIVND in the germline V gene (reference sequence). The DNA for the CDR3 is TGTGCCAGTAGTATGAGACAGGGTAACGAAAAACTGTTTTTT. Protein: CASSMRQGNEKLFF.

This clone was seen only a few times. This rearrangement joins TRBV5-1 to TRBJ2-7; 8 bases are a match to TRBD1. Germline lookup yields CDR1 SGHRS and CDR2 YFSETQ. This CDR3 has 14 amino acids. J lost 7 bases, V lost 3 bases, and 9 bases had no gene match. The CDR3 DNA follows: TGCGCCAGCAGCTCCGGACAGGGTGAAGGAGAGCAGTACTTC. Its translation is CASSSGQGEGEQYF.

The sample holds a few counts of this clone. V usage is TRBV4-1 and J usage is TRBJ2-1, with 9 bases fitting TRBD2. There are 20 residues in the CDR3. V was pared by 4 bases and J by 5 bases, with 21 bases of the junction left unmatched. Germline assignment: CDR1 MGHRA and CDR2 YSYEKL. The CDR3 loop is CASSLPPVMRGGGRNNEQFF. Written as DNA, the CDR3 is TGCGCCAGCAGCCTCCCCCCGGTGATGCGCGGGGGGGGCCGCAACAATGAGCAGTTCTTC.